This T cell receptor beta chain was found in a study of blood T cell repertoires in COVID-19. Study as a whole: Acute-phase and convalescent COVID-19 samples originated in the United States, Italy and Spain. Nucleic acid was either cDNA or gDNA, and it came from T cells, B-cell-depleted T cells, or PBMCs.

Original methodology: It was from reference gene primer amplification that nucleated cell counts were estimated. Using immunoSEQ multiplex PCR, the repertoire was profiled, and TCRdb retains in-frame clones only, with some absent. That table furnishes V, J and clone size, whereas the DNA furnished D and trimming. The profile shows 250,000 to 350,000 clones, 88% of them singletons. Per the germline V gene, CDR1 is MNHNY and CDR2 is SVGAGI (reference sequence). The CDR3 is 13 residues long. With V trimmed by 6 bases and J by 4 bases, 3 bases remained unmatched. The TCR sequence derives from a young man with active or convalescent COVID-19. The chain carries TRBV6-6 and TRBJ1-2; 9 bases are shared with TRBD1. The sample comprised peripheral blood. This chain's CDR3 is CASRTGQGYGYTF. CDR3 DNA: TGTGCCAGCAGGACGGGACAGGGCTATGGCTACACCTTC.